One sample yielded the 11 T cell receptor beta chains listed below, sequenced in a study of tumor-infiltrating lymphocytes in primary liver carcinoma. Making TCR beta cDNA involved approximately 0.5 ug total RNA and a constant-region primer. The TCR beta library was amplified through three nested multiplex PCR rounds in a modified ARM-PCR procedure. Researchers ran the first two PCR rounds for approximately 10 cycles each with TRBV1-TRBV30 forward primers and a C-beta reverse primer. TCRdb called the multiplex PCR reads again in MiXCR, with one record for every CDR3 protein. This sample has approximately 300,000 distinct CDR3 sequences, with about 62% found just once. Both blood RNA, taken from unsorted whole blood, and germline DNA were extracted. Sequencing used peripheral blood. These receptors originate from a man in his forties with primary liver carcinoma and hepatitis B virus infection.

Regarding this clonotype: With a much larger clone just one base away, this may be a read error. The chain recombines TRBV12-3 or TRBV12-4 with TRBJ2-1; the match to TRBD2 covers 8 bases. J was trimmed by 9 bases and V by 7 bases; bases with no gene match: 5. This CDR3 comprises 12 residues. CDR3 in DNA: TGTGCCAGCACCACGGGGGGGGGTGAGCAGTTCTTC. Its translation: CASTTGGGEQFF.

Worth noting for this clonotype: A read error may account for a junction end that differs from germline. The rearrangement joins TRBV11-2 to TRBJ2-1; TRBD2 aligns across 11 bases. Germline V gene data show CDR1 as SGHAT and CDR2 as FQNNGV. This CDR3 spans 16 amino acids. The DNA of the CDR3 is TGTGCCAGCAGCTCGTTACTAGCGGGAGTCGTCGATGAGCTGTTCTTC. Translating it yields CASSSLLAGVVDELFF.

The chain joins TRBV7-9 to TRBJ1-5; tentative D call: TRBD1 (5 bases). The CDR3 contains 17 residues. Trimming cost V 1 base and J 3 bases, with 16 bases left between them. Germline values: CDR1 SEHNR, CDR2 FQNEAQ (reference sequence). The CDR3 region is CASSLEVGQEHNQPQHF. DNA of the CDR3: TGTGCCAGCAGCTTAGAGGTGGGGCAAGAGCACAATCAGCCCCAGCATTTT. The variable domain in full, completed from reference TRBV7-9 and TRBJ1-5, reads DTGVSQNPRHKITKRGQNVTFRCDPISEHNRLYWYRQTLGQGPEFLTYFQNEAQLEKSRLLSDRFSAERPKGSFSTLEIQRTEQGDSAMYLCASSLEVGQEHNQPQHFGDGTRLSIL.

On this clonotype itself: Given a much more abundant clone one base away, this may be a read error. V usage is TRBV6-2 or TRBV6-3 and J usage is TRBJ2-7, with D hard to call. Germline-derived CDR1 and CDR2 are MNHEY and SVGEGT. Trimming cost V 8 bases and J 2 bases, with 10 bases left between them. The CDR3 length is 12 residues. The CDR3: CASRDGPYEQYF. The DNA of the CDR3 is TGTGCCAGCCGTGACGGGCCCTACGAGCAGTACTTC.

A note on this clonotype: The junction differs from germline at one of its ends, possibly a read error. The chain is built from TRBV14 and TRBJ2-3; D not certain. Germline V gene lookup returns CDR1 SGHDN and CDR2 FVKESK. CDR3 length equals 16 residues. The CDR3 loop is CAGSQDIKASTDTQYF. The CDR3 coding sequence is TGTGCCGGCAGCCAAGATATTAAGGCAAGCACAGATACGCAGTATTTT. The full variable domain, its missing parts supplied by reference TRBV14 and TRBJ2-3, is EAGVTQFPSHSVIEKGQTVTLRCDPISGHDNLYWYRRVMGKEIKFLLHFVKESKQDESGMPNNRFLAERTGGTYSTLKVQPAELEDSGVYFCAGSQDIKASTDTQYFGPGTRLTVL.

This clonotype was picked up many times. The chain joins TRBV4-1 to TRBJ2-7; 10 positions agree with TRBD1. CDR1 is MGHRA and CDR2 is YSYEKL in the germline V gene. With 3 bases clipped from V and 5 bases from J, the junction kept 10 bases outside the gene matches. The CDR3 is 16 residues long. The CDR3 sequence: CASSHPWTGGGDEQYF. CDR3 sequence (DNA): TGCGCCAGCAGCCACCCTTGGACAGGGGGAGGCGACGAGCAGTACTTC.

The chain is built from TRBV2 and TRBJ2-1; 9 bases match TRBD2. The ends lost 4 bases at V and 8 bases at J; junction bases unmatched: 9. This CDR3 comprises 15 residues. The germline V gene encodes CDR1 SNHLY and CDR2 FYNNEI. The CDR3 loop is CASSVGLAGHYEQFF. In DNA form, the CDR3 reads TGTGCCAGCAGTGTGGGGCTAGCGGGACACTATGAGCAGTTCTTC.

As for this clonotype: The junction does not match germline at one end; this may be a read error. The chain joins TRBV6-5 to TRBJ1-5, with D possibly matching TRBD1 (5 bases). Germline values: CDR1 MNHEY, CDR2 SVGAGI. This CDR3 is built from 13 residues. The CDR3 coding sequence is TGTGCCAGCAGTGGATCAGGGATTCAGTCCCAGCATTTT. Translated, it gives CASSGSGIQSQHF.

With respect to this clonotype: Because the CDR3 is missing its conserved closing phenylalanine or tryptophan, this is likely a read error. The chain carries TRBV28 and TRBJ2-7; 8 positions agree with TRBD1. There are 19 residues in the CDR3. CDR1 is MDHEN and CDR2 is SYDVKM in the germline V gene. J lost 7 bases, V lost 6 bases, and 26 bases had no gene match. The DNA of the CDR3 is TGTGCCAGCAGGTACAGGGGGTTCCCGGTTTTAGGAGGTTTGGGGGAGCAGTACCTC. Translated, it gives CASRYRGFPVLGGLGEQYL.

This chain links TRBV5-6 with TRBJ2-7; possible D gene TRBD2, 5 bases. Trimming removed 0 bases from V and 5 bases from J, with 15 bases in between. The CDR3 is 15 residues long. Germline CDR1 is SGHDT and CDR2 is YYEEEE. The CDR3 sequence is CASSLADGIRHEQYF. Here the CDR3 DNA reads TGTGCCAGCAGCTTGGCCGACGGGATAAGGCACGAGCAGTACTTC.

The table lists this clonotype with a count of one. This sequence may be a read error, since a much larger clone differs from it by one base. The chain joins TRBV12-3 or TRBV12-4 to TRBJ1-2; D might be TRBD1 (6 bases). The length of the CDR3 is 15 residues. In nucleotides, the CDR3 is TGTGCCAGCAGGCAGGCGGCAGGGGCTAACTATAGCTACACCTTC. Amino acid sequence: CASRQAAGANYSYTF.